Below, 30 T cell receptor beta chains from the same sample are listed, as sequenced in a study of HIV-infected patients and healthy controls. Roughly three months, about 14 weeks, into antiretroviral therapy, follow-up blood was collected. No cell fractionation was done, so the repertoire covers all unsorted peripheral blood T cells. cDNA was made from about 500 ng RNA using alpha and beta constant primers. Separate chain-specific third strand synthesis with multiplexing indices produced the alpha and beta libraries. TCRdb reprocessed the 5' RACE reads via MiXCR and lists one record per CDR3 protein. The profile shows roughly 18,000 distinct CDR3 sequences, 8.5% to 9% of them singletons. Sequencing was performed on blood, taken during antiretroviral therapy. Source of these receptors: an adult with HIV infection.

This clonotype was counted ten times or more. The CDR3 reads CASSLGGYIQETQYF. The CDR3, as DNA: TGTGCCAGCAGCTTAGGAGGGTATATTCAAGAGACCCAGTACTTC. The chain links TRBV7-9 to TRBJ2-5; tentative D call: TRBD2 (5 bases). Germline V lookup: CDR1 SEHNR, CDR2 FQNEAQ (reference sequence). V lost 1 base to trimming and J lost 2 bases, with 11 bases between them. The CDR3 extends over 15 amino acids.

The table lists this clonotype with many counts. V gene TRBV6-1 combines with J gene TRBJ2-5, with 10 bases that match TRBD2. Germline V gives CDR1 MNHNS, CDR2 SASEGT. Unmatched junction bases numbered 3, after V lost 8 bases and J lost 3 bases. The CDR3 length is 13 residues. CDR3 sequence reads: CASGLAEKETQYF. For the CDR3, the DNA is TGTGCCAGCGGACTAGCGGAAAAAGAGACCCAGTACTTC.

This clonotype was found many times. V gene TRBV2 combines with J gene TRBJ1-5; no firm D call. The germline gives CDR1 SNHLY, CDR2 FYNNEI. Trimming took off 6 bases at V and 0 bases at J, with 9 bases between the two ends. The CDR3 spans 14 residues. Here the CDR3 reads CASRLLDSNQPQHF. DNA for the CDR3: TGTGCCAGCAGGCTCCTAGATAGCAATCAGCCCCAGCATTTT.

This clonotype was detected ten times or more. The chain joins TRBV6-5 to TRBJ1-5, with D possibly TRBD1 on 6 matching bases. The CDR3 is made up of 13 amino acids. From germline, CDR1 is MNHEY and CDR2 SVGAGI. V shed 6 bases and J shed 5 bases, with 11 bases lying between them. The CDR3 DNA reads as TGTGCCAGCAGGCCTAACAGGGATCAGCCCCAGCATTTT. Translating gives CASRPNRDQPQHF.

Ten or more counts support this clonotype. One junction end disagrees with the germline gene, perhaps due to a read error. The chain links TRBV30 to TRBJ1-2; the D gene is possibly TRBD1 (6 bases). The CDR3 consists of 11 residues. The germline V gene has CDR1 GTSNPN and CDR2 SVGIG (reference sequence). The CDR3 DNA reads TGTGCCTGGAGTGCTGAGACAGGTGCAGCCTTC. Amino acid sequence: CAWSAETGAAF.

Ten or more counts support this clonotype. V gene TRBV27 combines with J gene TRBJ1-5, with D uncertain. Per germline, CDR1 MNHEY and CDR2 SMNVEV (reference sequence). V was cut by 2 bases and J by 3 bases, with 8 bases left in between. The CDR3 spans 14 residues. The CDR3 spells CASSLVGINQPQHF. CDR3 sequence (DNA): TGTGCCAGCAGTTTAGTTGGGATCAATCAGCCCCAGCATTTT.

This clonotype was counted many times. The chain couples TRBV20-1 to TRBJ2-3; 11 bases map to TRBD2. Unmatched junction bases numbered 5, after V lost 6 bases and J lost 3 bases. CDR1 and CDR2 (germline): DFQATT, SNEGSKA (reference sequence). The CDR3 consists of 14 residues. The CDR3 spells CSAISGRVTDTQYF. Here the CDR3 DNA reads TGCAGTGCGATTAGCGGGAGGGTGACAGATACGCAGTATTTT.

This clonotype was counted at least ten times. The rearrangement joins TRBV19 to TRBJ2-5; maybe TRBD2 (6 bases). This CDR3 has 14 residues. The V end was cut by 4 bases, the J end by 6 bases, with 15 bases between. The germline V gene encodes CDR1 LNHDA and CDR2 SQIVND (reference sequence). The chain's CDR3 is CASSTPGVLKTQYF. The CDR3 DNA is TGTGCCAGTAGTACCCCGGGGGTCTTGAAGACCCAGTACTTC.

This clonotype came up many times. The chain has TRBV7-9 and TRBJ2-3; TRBD1 agrees at 7 bases. Unmatched junction bases numbered 7, after V lost 4 bases and J lost 0 bases. The CDR3 is 16 residues long. Germline loops: CDR1 SEHNR, CDR2 FQNEAQ (reference sequence). The DNA of the CDR3 is TGTGCCAGCAGCTCCCTGGACAGGACGAGCACAGATACGCAGTATTTT. Translated: CASSSLDRTSTDTQYF.

This clonotype was detected many times. The chain carries TRBV20-1 and TRBJ2-5; D is possibly TRBD2 (7 bases). The CDR3 sequence is 13 residues long. V lost 5 bases, J lost 4 bases, and 14 bases lay in between. Germline V gene sequence: CDR1 DFQATT, CDR2 SNEGSKA (reference sequence). CDR3 in amino acids: CSAPIGGRETQYF. The CDR3 DNA is TGCAGTGCTCCTATCGGGGGGCGAGAGACCCAGTACTTC.

Ten or more counts support this clonotype. The CDR3 here is CASSKPGLGQETQYF. The CDR3 nucleotides are TGTGCCAGCAGCAAACCGGGCCTGGGACAAGAGACCCAGTACTTC. This chain joins TRBV11-2 and TRBJ2-5; no clear D gene. The germline CDR1 and CDR2 sequences are SGHAT and FQNNGV. CDR3 size: 15 residues. V was cut by 5 bases and J by 2 bases, with 15 bases left in between.

This chain connects TRBV6-5 to TRBJ2-1; D might be TRBD1 (6 bases). Trimming cost V 0 bases and J 3 bases, with 12 bases left between them. Germline V lookup: CDR1 MNHEY, CDR2 SVGAGI. The CDR3 totals 16 residues. The CDR3 here is CASSYSDRDNYNEQFF. In nucleotides, the CDR3 is TGTGCCAGCAGTTACTCGGACCGGGACAACTACAATGAGCAGTTCTTC.

Ten or more counts support this clonotype. This chain connects TRBV3-1 to TRBJ1-1; 7 positions agree with TRBD1. The V gene end was trimmed by 5 bases and the J gene end by 0 bases; junction bases not matched to a gene: 9. Germline V gene sequence: CDR1 LGHDT, CDR2 YNNKEL (reference sequence). The CDR3 is made up of 16 amino acids. The DNA of the CDR3 is TGTGCCAGCAGCGCGGGGGACAGCCTTATGAACACTGAAGCTTTCTTT. As protein: CASSAGDSLMNTEAFF.

In this sample, this clonotype turned up many times. The chain recombines TRBV28 with TRBJ2-5; D assignment may be TRBD1 or TRBD2 (5 bases each). Trimming shortened V by 8 bases and J by 2 bases, and 15 bases separated the two germline ends. The CDR3 totals 14 residues. Germline CDR1 and CDR2: MDHEN and SYDVKM. The CDR3 DNA sequence: TGTGCCAGCCTGGGGCGGACGGGACAAGAGACCCAGTACTTC. It is translated as CASLGRTGQETQYF.

This clonotype was observed a handful of times. The chain is built from TRBV19 and TRBJ2-7, with 8 bases identical to TRBD1. This CDR3 has 15 residues. CDR1 and CDR2 from the germline V gene are LNHDA and SQIVND (reference sequence). V shed 3 bases and J 3 bases; nucleotides not matched to a gene: 7. CDR3 bases: TGTGCCAGTAGTATTGGCAGGGGGCACTTCTACGAGCAGTACTTC. Translated: CASSIGRGHFYEQYF. The whole variable domain, remainder taken from reference TRBV19 and TRBJ2-7, is DGGITQSPKYLFRKEGQNVTLSCEQNLNHDAMYWYRQDPGQGLRLIYYSQIVNDFQKGDIAEGYSVSREKKESFPLTVTSAQKNPTAFYLCASSIGRGHFYEQYFGPGTRLTVT.

This clonotype has at least ten counts. The gene calls are TRBV3-1 and TRBJ1-2, with no clear D. Trimming stripped 4 bases from V and 2 bases from J, with 17 bases between. This CDR3 contains 16 residues. The V gene's germline CDR1 is LGHDT and CDR2 YNNKEL (reference sequence). CDR3 region: CASSPLTPSTNYGYTF. The CDR3 DNA is TGTGCCAGCAGCCCCCTAACGCCGAGTACGAACTATGGCTACACCTTC.

In this sample, this clonotype turned up many times. The genes are TRBV20-1 and TRBJ2-7; 8 nucleotides agree with TRBD2. CDR3 length: 14 amino acids. With 4 bases clipped from V and 2 bases from J, the junction kept 7 bases outside the gene matches. Germline V CDR1 and CDR2: DFQATT, SNEGSKA (reference sequence). CDR3 nucleotide sequence: TGCAGTGCTATCCCACGGGGGGGTCCCTACGAGCAGTACTTC. Translation gives CSAIPRGGPYEQYF.

The sample holds a few counts of this clonotype. The V and J genes are TRBV5-1 and TRBJ2-3; D not certain. The V gene's germline CDR1 is SGHRS and CDR2 YFSETQ. The CDR3 totals 17 residues. Trimming pared 4 bases from V and 0 bases from J, leaving 18 bases between. The CDR3 loop reads CASSLGLGKSSTDTQYF. The CDR3 DNA follows: TGCGCCAGCAGCCTGGGGTTGGGTAAATCTAGCACAGATACGCAGTATTTT.

This clonotype was recorded at least ten times. The rearrangement links TRBV6-1 to TRBJ1-1, with 8 bases identical to TRBD1. J was trimmed by 3 bases and V by 3 bases; bases with no gene match: 3. Germline CDR1 and CDR2: MNHNS and SASEGT. This CDR3 has 14 amino acids. CDR3: CASSDGQGHTEAFF. The CDR3 bases are TGTGCCAGCAGTGACGGACAGGGACACACTGAAGCTTTCTTT.

This clonotype has ten or more counts. The J gene is TRBJ1-5, the V gene TRBV9; D gene unclear. Trimming shortened V by 2 bases and J by 1 base, and 4 bases separated the two germline ends. CDR1 SGDLS and CDR2 YYNGEE come from the germline V gene. The CDR3 length is 13 residues. The CDR3: CASSVHSNQPQHF. CDR3 bases: TGTGCCAGCAGCGTGCACAGCAATCAGCCCCAGCATTTT.

This clonotype came up many times. This chain connects TRBV29-1 to TRBJ2-3, with 8 positions matching TRBD2. The CDR3 has 14 residues. V was clipped by 8 bases and J by 0 bases; unmatched bases: 7. Germline V gives CDR1 SQVTM, CDR2 ANQGSEA. The CDR3 nucleotides are TGCAGCCACGGGGGGGCCGAGAGCACAGATACGCAGTATTTT. Translated, it gives CSHGGAESTDTQYF.

This clonotype was detected many times. The chain has TRBV19 and TRBJ2-2, with D hard to call. This CDR3 spans 13 amino acids. Trimming shortened V by 9 bases and J by 1 base, and 9 bases separated the two germline ends. Per the germline V gene, CDR1 is LNHDA and CDR2 is SQIVND (reference sequence). CDR3: CASAVGNTGELFF. The CDR3 DNA is TGTGCCAGCGCTGTTGGGAACACCGGGGAGCTGTTTTTT.

This clonotype has at least ten counts. This chain uses TRBV29-1 with TRBJ1-5, with a possible D match to TRBD1 (6 bases). The CDR3 sequence is 13 residues long. Trimming removed 7 bases at V and 2 bases at J, with 12 bases between. Germline V gene lookup returns CDR1 SQVTM and CDR2 ANQGSEA. The CDR3 sequence is CSATGSGNQPQHF. Here the CDR3 DNA reads TGCAGCGCAACAGGGTCAGGCAATCAGCCCCAGCATTTT.

This clonotype was found a few times. The chain couples TRBV19 to TRBJ1-5; 10 bases agree with TRBD1. Germline trimming cut 2 bases from V and 7 bases from J; bases unmatched to any gene: 8. The CDR3 sequence is 16 residues long. Germline CDR1 and CDR2: LNHDA and SQIVND (reference sequence). Here the CDR3 DNA reads TGTGCCAGTAGTATAATAAGGACAGGGGGAAGCCAGCCCCAGCATTTT. Its protein product is CASSIIRTGGSQPQHF.

This clonotype occurred many times. The rearrangement uses TRBV23-1 and TRBJ2-1; D is possibly TRBD2 (6 bases). TRBV23-1 is recorded as an ORF, its role being uncertain. Deletions cut 4 bases from V and 0 bases from J, with 22 bases between. CDR3 length: 19 amino acids. Here the CDR3 DNA reads TGCGCCAGCAGTCGTTCTTCACCCCGGGACTCCGGCTCCTACAATGAGCAGTTCTTC. It encodes CASSRSSPRDSGSYNEQFF.

On this clonotype itself: Mismatch with germline at one junction end may stem from a read error. V and J are TRBV20-1 and TRBJ2-3; 10 bases are a match to TRBD2. The CDR3 runs 9 residues. Germline V lookup: CDR1 DFQATT, CDR2 SNEGSKA (reference sequence). The CDR3 region is CSAGTSEGF. CDR3 DNA: TGCAGTGCTGGGACTAGCGAGGGTTTT.

The sample holds a few counts of this clonotype. CDR3 DNA sequence: TGTGCCAGTAGTATCGACAGACAAGAGACCCAGTACTTC. Amino acids: CASSIDRQETQYF. J is TRBJ2-5 and V is TRBV19; D may be TRBD1 (5 bases). Germline V gives CDR1 LNHDA, CDR2 SQIVND (reference sequence). V was clipped by 3 bases and J by 2 bases, with 7 bases between them. The CDR3 sequence is 13 residues long.

This clonotype has at least ten counts. The V gene is TRBV27, the J gene TRBJ1-1, with a weak D call TRBD1 (5 bases). Germline CDR1 is MNHEY and CDR2 is SMNVEV (reference sequence). V was cut by 6 bases and J by 3 bases, with 17 bases left in between. This CDR3 is built from 15 residues. CDR3 coding DNA: TGTGCCAGCAGGGCTAGACGGGGGGGGGACACTGAAGCTTTCTTT. It codes for CASRARRGGDTEAFF.

There are many counts of this clonotype. The chain has TRBV20-1 and TRBJ2-3, with a weak D call TRBD2 (5 bases). The CDR3 extends over 15 amino acids. The V gene lost 0 bases and the J gene lost 4 bases, with 14 bases spanning the gap. The germline gives CDR1 DFQATT, CDR2 SNEGSKA (reference sequence). CDR3 in DNA: TGCAGTGCTAGAGATCAGTTCTTAGCGTCAGATACGCAGTATTTT. It specifies CSARDQFLASDTQYF.

Ten or more counts support this clonotype. The chain has TRBV9 and TRBJ1-1; TRBD1 matches at 9 bases. The CDR3 loop spans 14 amino acids. Unmatched junction bases numbered 2, after V lost 0 bases and J lost 5 bases. Germline CDR1 reads SGDLS; CDR2 reads YYNGEE. CDR3 amino acids: CASSVGQGETEAFF. CDR3 coding DNA: TGTGCCAGCAGCGTAGGACAGGGGGAAACTGAAGCTTTCTTT.